Given below is one T cell receptor (beta chain) in context. Its antigen remains unknown. The sample is drawn from a study of shared clonotypes between healthy human individuals. Overall study findings and caveats: Relative to clonotypes present in all four donors, those not shared had lower generation probabilities. Between a handful of donors, naive CD4 clonotypes were shared at a level of around 5.1%.

Here immunoSEQ multiplex PCR was the method, and the copy in TCRdb shows in-frame clones only, minus some. This table has fewer than 130,000 clones, 67% appearing once. This CDR3 has 14 residues. Germline CDR1 MGHRA, CDR2 YSYEKL. Trimming removed 4 bases at V and 1 base at J, with 7 bases between. This receptor was taken from a woman aged 30 to 39 in good health. The material sequenced was memory CD8+ T cells sorted from blood. Subset specified: CD45RO+ cells pooled with CCR7-negative TemRA cells. This sequence joins TRBV4-1 and TRBJ2-2; the D gene is possibly TRBD1 (6 bases). The CDR3 reads CASSLGQNTGELFF. For the CDR3, the DNA is TGCGCCAGCAGCCTGGGACAGAACACCGGGGAGCTGTTTTTT.